The 6 T cell receptor beta chains in this list originate from one sample, sequenced in a study of blood T cell repertoires in COVID-19. Only in-frame clones appear in the TCRdb table, and some are missing; sequencing was by immunoSEQ multiplex PCR. The sample consists of 150,000 to 200,000 clones, 85% of them appearing once. The sequencing input was peripheral blood. The receptors were gathered from a human donor with acute or convalescent COVID-19. The donor label of this sample is uncertain.

The chain carries TRBV28 and TRBJ2-7, with TRBD1 matching 9 bases. Germline-derived CDR1 and CDR2 are MDHEN and SYDVKM. This CDR3 spans 17 amino acids. The V and J ends lost 4 bases and 2 bases, in that order; junction bases with no gene match: 12. CDR3 nucleotide sequence: TGTGCCAGCAGTTCCCTAGGGGGACAGGGAAAACCCTACGAGCAGTACTTC. It specifies CASSSLGGQGKPYEQYF.

J is TRBJ1-3 and V is TRBV7-3, with D maybe TRBD1 (5 bases). The CDR3 sequence is 17 residues long. Germline V gives CDR1 SGHTA, CDR2 FQGTGA. V was cut by 1 base and J by 0 bases, with 13 bases left in between. CDR3: CASSLIGDRTSGNTIYF. CDR3 DNA sequence: TGTGCCAGCAGCTTAATTGGAGACAGAACCTCTGGAAACACCATATATTTT.

The CDR3 nucleotides read TGCGCCAGCAGTGAGGGGCCGTATCAGCCCCAGCATTTT. Residues: CASSEGPYQPQHF. This sequence joins TRBV10-2 and TRBJ1-5; D not resolved. This CDR3 is built from 13 residues. From germline, CDR1 is WSHSY and CDR2 SAAADI. V lost 2 bases, J lost 5 bases, and 7 bases lay in between.

As concerns this clone: Different DNA sequences within this sample yield the same CDR3. The V gene is TRBV30, the J gene TRBJ1-2; no clear D. Trimming pared 2 bases from V and 5 bases from J, leaving 12 bases between. The CDR3 totals 13 residues. Germline V gives CDR1 GTSNPN, CDR2 SVGIG (reference sequence). CDR3 in DNA: TGTGCCTGGAGTCTTGCCAGCGGGTATGGCTACACCTTC. Its protein product is CAWSLASGYGYTF.

This clone was observed once. The conserved phenylalanine or tryptophan normally closing the CDR3 is absent here, so this likely arose from a read error. No DNA is shown, since the ends of the CDR3 on it are uncertain; the CDR3 is the one TCRdb lists. The rearrangement joins TRBV5-6 to TRBJ1-1; TRBD1 was called by the table and not checked on the DNA. Germline V gene sequence: CDR1 SGHDT, CDR2 YYEEEE. From its first to its last residue, the CDR3 has 12 amino acids. Here the CDR3 reads CASSLLQGGLSL.

This rearrangement joins TRBV6-6 to TRBJ2-7; 8 bases match TRBD2. V trimming: 5 bases; J trimming: 7 bases; junction bases outside the gene matches: 13. This CDR3 comprises 15 residues. CDR1 is MNHNY and CDR2 is SVGAGI in the germline V gene (reference sequence). CDR3 sequence reads: CASSAAAGGAWEQYF. The CDR3 coding sequence is TGTGCCAGCAGTGCCGCCGCGGGGGGTGCCTGGGAGCAGTACTTC.